This note documents a single TCR beta chain sequence. Germline trimming cut 6 bases from V and 3 bases from J; bases unmatched to any gene: 7. The CDR3 runs 14 residues. Per the germline V gene, CDR1 is SQVTM and CDR2 is ANQGSEA. The PCR employed 60 Vbeta primers together with 13 Jbeta primers. Generated by immunoSEQ multiplex PCR, the TCRdb table keeps only in-frame clones and is missing some. Among under 200,000 clones listed, roughly 80% were seen once. These data are taken from a study of cytomegalovirus exposure and HLA in healthy donors. The sample taken for sequencing was PBMCs. The J gene is TRBJ2-4, the V gene TRBV29-1, with 8 nucleotides matching TRBD1. The clonotype comes from a male donor in good health and CMV-seronegative. The chain's CDR3 is CSVRTGTDKNIQYF. CDR3 sequence (DNA): TGCAGCGTCCGGACAGGGACGGACAAAAACATTCAGTACTTC.